Listed below are T cell receptor beta chains from one sample, sequenced in a study of blood T cells in healthy people across ages. One entry per CDR3 protein results from TCRdb running MiXCR on the 5' RACE reads. The sample contains about a million distinct CDR3 sequences, around 48% of which appear only once. Sequenced input: blood. The source is a man younger than 40 in good health. Each CDR3 is given with its conserved first and last residue. The order of the fields is V gene, J gene, D gene, clone size, CDR3 DNA, CDR3 protein. D genes are given only for firm matches. Only part of the rows carry a size: once, few, many, or a class if the clone is expanded.

v_call: TRBV18; j_call: TRBJ2-7; d_call: NA; clone_size: NA; cdr3_nt: TGTGCCAGCTCACCCTACGACAGCTACGAGCAGTACTTC; cdr3_aa: CASSPYDSYEQYF
v_call: TRBV6-2/TRBV6-3; j_call: TRBJ2-1; d_call: TRBD2; clone_size: once; cdr3_nt: TGTGCCAGCAGTGACTCACAGCGGGGGTCTGAGCAGTTCTTC; cdr3_aa: CASSDSQRGSEQFF
v_call: TRBV5-1; j_call: TRBJ2-3; d_call: NA; clone_size: NA; cdr3_nt: TGCTCCAGCAGCCTTCGAGTTGATATGCAGTATTTT; cdr3_aa: CSSSLRVDMQYF
v_call: TRBV5-1; j_call: TRBJ2-7; d_call: NA; clone_size: few; cdr3_nt: TGCGCCAGCAGCCTGGGGGGGGGCTTAGGGTACGAGCAGTACTTC; cdr3_aa: CASSLGGGLGYEQYF
v_call: TRBV20-1; j_call: TRBJ1-2; d_call: NA; clone_size: few; cdr3_nt: TGCAGTGCTAGCCAGGGGATCGGGTATGGCTACACCTTC; cdr3_aa: CSASQGIGYGYTF
v_call: TRBV4-2; j_call: TRBJ2-7; d_call: TRBD1; clone_size: NA; cdr3_nt: TGTGCCAGCAGCCAAATGGGCAGGGGGCACGAGCAGTACTTC; cdr3_aa: CASSQMGRGHEQYF
v_call: TRBV20-1; j_call: TRBJ2-4; d_call: TRBD1; clone_size: NA; cdr3_nt: TGCAGTGCTCCGGGACAGGGGGCTGATTTGGCCAAAAACATTCAGTACTTC; cdr3_aa: CSAPGQGADLAKNIQYF
v_call: TRBV7-9; j_call: TRBJ1-4; d_call: TRBD1; clone_size: NA; cdr3_nt: TGTGCCAGCAGCCCTACCGGGACAGTCGGTGAAAAACTGTTTTTT; cdr3_aa: CASSPTGTVGEKLFF
v_call: TRBV7-9; j_call: TRBJ1-4; d_call: NA; clone_size: few; cdr3_nt: TGTGCCAGCAGCACCTTCGGGAGTGAAAAACTGTTTTTT; cdr3_aa: CASSTFGSEKLFF
v_call: TRBV25-1; j_call: TRBJ1-2; d_call: NA; clone_size: NA; cdr3_nt: TGTGCCAGCAGTGCCACGGGGAGAAACTATGGCTACACCTTC; cdr3_aa: CASSATGRNYGYTF